This T cell receptor beta chain was profiled in a study of blood T cell repertoires in COVID-19. Study-level information: Acute and convalescent COVID-19 specimens originated in the United States, Italy and Spain.

Participant reports of clinical history set cohort assignment. The CDR3 is 15 residues long. From germline, CDR1 is KGHSH and CDR2 LQKENI. V lost 2 bases and J lost 9, with 17 bases in between. Clones were sequenced by immunoSEQ multiplex PCR, and TCRdb holds only the in-frame ones, with some missing. The sample records about 300,000 clones, around nine tenths being singletons. V gene TRBV18 combines with J gene TRBJ1-5; tentative D call: TRBD1 (5 bases). The receptor was isolated from a woman aged 25 to 39 who had recovered from COVID-19. Input material: PBMCs or T cells enriched from blood (not recorded which). CDR3 in amino acids: CASSPARADSVPQHF. The CDR3 coding sequence is TGTGCCAGCTCACCAGCCAGGGCCGATTCTGTGCCCCAGCATTTT.